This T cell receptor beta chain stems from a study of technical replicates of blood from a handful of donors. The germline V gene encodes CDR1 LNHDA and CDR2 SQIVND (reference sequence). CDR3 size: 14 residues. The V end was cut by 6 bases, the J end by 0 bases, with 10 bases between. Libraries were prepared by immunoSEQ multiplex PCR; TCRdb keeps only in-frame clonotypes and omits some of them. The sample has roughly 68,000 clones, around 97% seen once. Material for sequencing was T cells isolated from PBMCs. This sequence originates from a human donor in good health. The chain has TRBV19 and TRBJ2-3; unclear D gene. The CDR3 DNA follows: TGTGCCAGTAGAAATGGGCTTAGCACAGATACGCAGTATTTT. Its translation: CASRNGLSTDTQYF.